These T cell receptor beta chains were read from a single sample in a study of T cell responses to AZD1222 COVID-19 vaccine. TCRdb's table, derived via immunoSEQ multiplex PCR, lists solely in-frame clones and lacks some. The sample has tens of thousands of clones, roughly 84% seen once. Material: peripheral blood, obtained on day 0 of AZD1222 vaccination. The source of these receptors is an adult in good health. Each CDR3 is given with its conserved first and last residue. The D gene is left open where the match is weak. Some rows mark clone size as missing; the rest say once, few, many or name a class of expanded clone.

d_call clone_size j_call v_call cdr3_nt cdr3_aa
- - TRBJ1-5 TRBV7-2 TGTGCCAGCAGCTCAAGGCGGGGGGGACTCAATCAGCCCCAGCATTTT CASSSRRGGLNQPQHF
TRBD2 - TRBJ2-1 TRBV7-2 TGTGCCAGCAGCCTGCATCCCGGGACTAGCGGTGATGAGCAGTTCTTC CASSLHPGTSGDEQFF
- - TRBJ2-5 TRBV7-9 TGTGCCAGCAGCTTATTCTTGAGAGTCCTTCAAGAGACCCAGTACTTC CASSLFLRVLQETQYF
- - TRBJ1-1 TRBV11-2 TGTGCCAGCAGCTTAGGAGGCAATTGGATAACTGAAGCTTTCTTT CASSLGGNWITEAFF
- - TRBJ1-1 TRBV6-4 TGTGCCAGCAGGATACAGACTGATCTGAACACTGAAGCTTTCTTT CASRIQTDLNTEAFF
TRBD2 - TRBJ2-3 TRBV4-2 TGTGCCAGCAGCTCTCTAGCGGGGGGGCCTCTCGGCACAGATACGCAGTATTTT CASSSLAGGPLGTDTQYF
- - TRBJ1-1 TRBV30 TGTGCCTTTTCACGGGTGAACACTGAAGCTTTCTTT CAFSRVNTEAFF
- - TRBJ2-2 TRBV4-1 TGCGCCAGCAGCCATACGGAGATCACCGGGGAGCTGTTTTTT CASSHTEITGELFF
- - TRBJ2-7 TRBV10-1 TGCGCCAGCAGTGGGGACACATCCTACGAGCAGTACTTC CASSGDTSYEQYF
TRBD1 - TRBJ1-5 TRBV28 TGTGCCAGCAGTGGACGGACAGGGGGCGATCAGCCCCAGCATTTT CASSGRTGGDQPQHF
TRBD2 - TRBJ2-5 TRBV4-3 TGCGCCAGCAGCCAAGACATCCCTAGCGGGCCCCAAGAGACCCAGTACTTC CASSQDIPSGPQETQYF
TRBD1 medium-sized TRBJ2-7 TRBV27 TGTGCCAGTCGGACAGGGGGGGTCAACGAGCAGTACTTC CASRTGGVNEQYF
- - TRBJ1-2 TRBV28 TGTGCCACGCTACGCCCGACAGGCAGTGGCTACACCTTC CATLRPTGSGYTF
- few TRBJ2-5 TRBV29-1 TGCAGCGTTGCCGCGGAGGGGGCATTGGAGACCCAGTACTTC CSVAAEGALETQYF
- - TRBJ1-2 TRBV3-1/TRBV3-2 TGTGCCAGCAGCCAAGATCTCACTTATGGCTACACCTTC CASSQDLTYGYTF
- - TRBJ2-3 TRBV5-1 TGCGCCAGCAGCTTCGGTGGCCGAACAGATACGCAGTATTTT CASSFGGRTDTQYF
- - TRBJ2-2 TRBV27 TGTGCCAGCAGTGCCTGGGGGGCCGTTCCCGGGGAGCTGTTTTTT CASSAWGAVPGELFF
- - TRBJ2-4 TRBV7-2 TGTGCCAGCAGCTTAGTCGGGGGAGCAGACATTCAGTACTTC CASSLVGGADIQYF
- - TRBJ2-7 TRBV6-2/TRBV6-3 TGTGCCAGCGGCCAGGGAAAGAAGCAGTACTTC CASGQGKKQYF
- - TRBJ2-1 TRBV6-4 TGTGCCAGCAGTGACTCGATGGCTAGCTCCAATGAGCAGTTCTTC CASSDSMASSNEQFF
- - TRBJ1-1 TRBV30 TGTGCCTGGAGGGAGGGGCCCACTGAAGCTTTCTTT CAWREGPTEAFF
- few TRBJ1-1 TRBV6-1 TGTGCCAGCAGTGACGGGGGATTGGAAGCTTTCTTT CASSDGGLEAFF
- few TRBJ1-6 TRBV7-9 TGTGCCAGCAGCTTTGGTAGTGGCTCCCTGCCCCTCCACTTT CASSFGSGSLPLHF
- - TRBJ1-1 TRBV7-3 TGTGCCAGCATCAGGGGAGGGACGACTGAAGCTTTCTTT CASIRGGTTEAFF
TRBD1 - TRBJ2-7 TRBV12-3/TRBV12-4 TGTGCCAGCAGGCGGGACAGGGGCCCCCTATTGGACTTC CASRRDRGPLLDF
- - TRBJ1-1 TRBV6-2/TRBV6-3 TGTGCCAGCAGTGGGCCCGGGGGTCTTCGGATTGAAGCTTTCTTT CASSGPGGLRIEAFF
- - TRBJ1-4 TRBV30 TGTGCCTGGAGTGTACCAGGGTTGGGAAAACTGTTTTTT CAWSVPGLGKLFF
- - TRBJ1-3 TRBV5-1 TGCGCCAGCAGCGAGGGGCACGATGGAAACACCATATATTTT CASSEGHDGNTIYF
- - TRBJ2-2 TRBV5-8 TGTGCCAGCAGCACTAGGTGGCCCACCGGGGAGCTGTTTTTT CASSTRWPTGELFF
- - TRBJ1-6 TRBV6-4 TGTGCCAGCAGTGACTCTAAGGTAGTGAGCTCCTATAATTCACCCCTCCACTTT CASSDSKVVSSYNSPLHF
TRBD1 - TRBJ2-5 TRBV6-6 TGTGCCAGCATTCGGACAGGGGTCGAAGAGACCCAGTACTTC CASIRTGVEETQYF
- - TRBJ1-6 TRBV6-1 TGTGCCAGCAGTGATCCATCTGATTCACCCCTCCACTTT CASSDPSDSPLHF
TRBD2 - TRBJ2-5 TRBV6-6 TGTGCCACAGGGGGGACTAGCGGTCTAGAGACCCAGTACTTC CATGGTSGLETQYF
- medium-sized TRBJ2-7 TRBV5-1 TGCGCCAGTGGCCTAGAACCCTTGTACGAGCAGTACTTC CASGLEPLYEQYF
- - TRBJ1-3 TRBV7-9 TGTGCCAGCAGCTTAGACGGGAGCTCTGGAAACACCATATATTTT CASSLDGSSGNTIYF
- once TRBJ2-2 TRBV9 TGTGCCAGCAGCGTAGCAGGAGGGGGGCTTGGATTCGGGGAGCTGTTTTTT CASSVAGGGLGFGELFF
TRBD2 - TRBJ2-1 TRBV7-9 TGTGCCAGCAGCTTGGGACTAGCGGGGGATGAGCAGTTCTTC CASSLGLAGDEQFF
TRBD2 - TRBJ2-7 TRBV6-5 TGTGCCAGCAGAAGAGCGGGGGGATACTCCTACGAGCAGTACTTC CASRRAGGYSYEQYF
TRBD1 - TRBJ1-2 TRBV6-5 TGTGCCAGCAGTTACTCGATCAGGGGGCGTCCATACGGCTACACCTTC CASSYSIRGRPYGYTF
- - TRBJ1-2 TRBV10-3 TGTGCCATCAGTGGCACAGGAAGGGATGGCTACACCTTC CAISGTGRDGYTF
- - TRBJ1-1 TRBV18 TGTGCCAGCTCACTAATGGCAGGGAACACTGAAGCTTTCTTT CASSLMAGNTEAFF
- - TRBJ1-1 TRBV11-2 TGTGCCAGCACCGGTCCGGGACAGAACACTGAAGCTTTCTTT CASTGPGQNTEAFF
- - TRBJ2-5 TRBV7-9 TGTGCCAGCAGCTTATCCCAGACCCAGTACTTC CASSLSQTQYF
TRBD1 - TRBJ2-7 TRBV6-1 TGTGCCAGCAGAAGCACAGGGGCCAGCTCCTACGAGCAGTACTTC CASRSTGASSYEQYF
- - TRBJ1-2 TRBV6-6 TGTGCCAGCAGTGGGGGCCCGCTCTATGGCTACACCTTC CASSGGPLYGYTF
TRBD1 - TRBJ1-5 TRBV6-6 TGTGCCAGCAAAGGGACAGGGGGCGGTCAGCCCCAGCATTTT CASKGTGGGQPQHF
- - TRBJ2-1 TRBV7-2 TGTGCCAGCAGCTTAGGACAGTTCTACAATGAGCAGTTCTTC CASSLGQFYNEQFF
TRBD1 - TRBJ1-5 TRBV5-6 TGTGCCAGCAGCATCGACAGGGATCAGCCCCAGCATTTT CASSIDRDQPQHF
TRBD1 - TRBJ2-3 TRBV10-1 TGCGCCAGCAGCCTCGACAGGGCAGATACGCAGTATTTT CASSLDRADTQYF
- - TRBJ2-2 TRBV14 TGTGCCAGCAGCCTCCTTCTGACGGCACTGAACACCGGGGAGCTGTTTTTT CASSLLLTALNTGELFF
TRBD1 - TRBJ1-2 TRBV28 TGTGCCAGCAGTTCCCCCCAGGGGGCTTATGGCTACACCTTC CASSSPQGAYGYTF
- - TRBJ1-1 TRBV6-5 TGTGCCAGCAGTCCTAGACCAGGTAACACTGAAGCTTTCTTT CASSPRPGNTEAFF
- - TRBJ2-3 TRBV1 TGCACCATCCCTCCGGGACTTCGAAACGATAACACAGATACGCAGTATTTT CTIPPGLRNDNTDTQYF
- - TRBJ1-3 TRBV19 TGTGCCAGTAGTTGGGACTCTGGAAACACCATATATTTT CASSWDSGNTIYF